This TCR beta chain was retrieved from a study of shared clonotypes between healthy human individuals (dated by TCRdb to the early 2020s). Study-level background: Three men and a couple of women, aged 18 to 49 years, made up the cohort. For each donor, CD4 naive and CD4 memory were each given three plates, CD8 naive was given two plates, and CD8 memory was given one plate. Blood TCR repertoires of a handful of healthy adults were deeply sequenced to estimate repertoire size and the extent of clonotype sharing between individuals. Different laboratories and diverse techniques were used to prepare libraries and sequence TCR repertoires, to increase sequencing depth and limit assay-specific biases. Leukapheresis yielded between about 0.8 and 9.5 billion PBMCs per donor.

Here is what the overall study found, with its caveats: The genetic and exposure-history diversity represented was limited by the small number of donors. Only blood was sampled, and tissue TCR repertoires likely differ from those in blood. Incomplete sequencing was indicated by rarefaction of sorted-subset datasets, despite the large sequencing depth. Naive subsets generally had larger estimated clonotype richness than memory subsets did. Compared with non-shared clonotypes, the clonotypes found in all four sorted-subset donors had higher generation probabilities. Sharing across a handful of donors was observed for about 5% of naive CD4, 3% to 3.5% of naive CD8, roughly 2.3% of memory CD4, and over 0.3% of memory CD8 clonotypes. Pairwise subsampling indicated that sequencing depth was expected to affect the degree of clonotype sharing among donors.

The donors were healthy, HIV-negative adults who had no recently reported acute infections or vaccinations. Every donor was a Caucasian adult residing in Nashville, Tennessee, USA. Magnetic negative selection was used to enrich CD4+ T cells, after which naive cells were positively selected on CD45RA and the negative fraction became the memory subset. Blood was obtained by leukapheresis, after which PBMCs were separated by Ficoll-Histopaque density gradient centrifugation and cryopreserved in liquid nitrogen vapor phase. Analytical flow cytometry was used to check the purity and quantity of each magnetically sorted T cell population. Genomic DNA was isolated from each sorted fraction and quantified by UV absorbance on a Nanodrop 2000c. TCR CDR3 regions were amplified from genomic DNA by multiplex PCR using the deep immunoSEQ assay. For each cell subset, the extracted genomic DNA was distributed evenly across all wells of several immunoSEQ 96-well plates, and each plate served as one replicate. Each replicate PCR for sorted subsets received roughly 0.2 ug genomic DNA, equal to about 30,000 T cell genomes. Purified libraries were quantified with a Qubit 3.0 fluorometer, sized on a Bioanalyzer 2100, and re-quantified with the KAPA Library Quantification kit. Every immunoSEQ 96-well plate was sequenced on a dedicated single-read 150-cycle Illumina NextSeq 550 flow cell. The original pipeline was this. Because the immunoSEQ output held only junctional sequences and lacked quality scores, the filtering could not match the filtering applied to full-length reads. Sequences were annotated with PyIR, a Python wrapper for IgBLAST v1.9, and V/J genes and CDR3 were assigned using IMGT germline references. Reads were removed for weak V/J assignments (E-value above 1e-6), missing CDR3, stop codons, out-of-frame junctions, or ambiguous translated residues. V3J clonotypes were defined by identical inferred V gene, J gene, and CDR3 amino acid sequence. The percentage overlap between two repertoires was calculated by dividing the number of shared unique clonotypes by the size of the smaller repertoire. Richness of each repertoire was evaluated using RTK rarefaction, the Chao1 estimator, and Recon v2.1 estimates of unobserved clonotypes. For all TCRbeta clonotypes obtained by the gDNA method from a handful of donors, generation probabilities were computed with OLGA. What TCRdb holds here is the immuneACCESS table cut down to in-frame rearrangements. Part of the clones is not present; checked against another copy, under half of the missing clones reflect an unresolved V gene, and the others are unexplained. The V and J calls and clone size come from that table; D and trimming were worked out from the DNA. Counted in this sample were about 1.1 million clones; approximately 80% of them appeared once. The ten largest clones add up to 0.89% of the sample.

The CDR3 contains 15 residues, cysteine and phenylalanine counted. The CDR3 DNA has 45 bases and is translated from base 1. Looking up the germline V gene yields CDR1 MNHNS and CDR2 SASEGT. Germline trimming amounts to 3 bases on V and 5 bases on J, with 9 as the count of junction bases outside the gene matches. As regards this clone: The antigen it binds to is not known. No base-level quality is on record; no much larger clone is a single base apart.

Material: memory CD4+ T cells from PBMCs. Taken with the paper, the label for cell subset or site translates to: CD45RA-negative fraction. This TCR derives from a man aged 18 to 30 in good health. Some clones in this sample may be carry-over from other donors' samples. In this chain, TRBV6-1 is recombined with TRBJ2-5; 7 middle bases align to TRBD1. The sequence in DNA is TGTGCCAGCAGTGATAATACAGGGGAAAGGGAGACCCAGTACTTC. Protein translation: CASSDNTGERETQYF.